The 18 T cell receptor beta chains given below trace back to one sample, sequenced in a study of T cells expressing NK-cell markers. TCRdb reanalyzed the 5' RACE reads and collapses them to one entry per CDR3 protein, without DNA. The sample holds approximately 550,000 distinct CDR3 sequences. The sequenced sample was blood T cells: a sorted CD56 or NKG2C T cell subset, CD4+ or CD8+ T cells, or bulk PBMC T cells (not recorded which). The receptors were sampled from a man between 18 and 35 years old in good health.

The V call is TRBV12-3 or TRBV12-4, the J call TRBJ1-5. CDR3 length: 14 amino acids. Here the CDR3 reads CASSFTFTGQPQHF.

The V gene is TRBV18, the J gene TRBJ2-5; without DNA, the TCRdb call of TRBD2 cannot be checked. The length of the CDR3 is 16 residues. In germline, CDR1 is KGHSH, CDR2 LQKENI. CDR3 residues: CASSPPYGSASGTQYF.

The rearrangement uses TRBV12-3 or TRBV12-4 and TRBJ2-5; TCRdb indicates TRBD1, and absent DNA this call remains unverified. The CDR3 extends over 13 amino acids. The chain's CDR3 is CASRGGVLETQYF.

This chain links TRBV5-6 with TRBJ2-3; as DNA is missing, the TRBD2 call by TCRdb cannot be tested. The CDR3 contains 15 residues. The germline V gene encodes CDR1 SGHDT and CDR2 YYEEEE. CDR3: CASSTGLAGGWTQYF.

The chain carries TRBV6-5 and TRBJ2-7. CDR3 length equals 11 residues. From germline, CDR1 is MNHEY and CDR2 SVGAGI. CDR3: CASSYSGQQYF.

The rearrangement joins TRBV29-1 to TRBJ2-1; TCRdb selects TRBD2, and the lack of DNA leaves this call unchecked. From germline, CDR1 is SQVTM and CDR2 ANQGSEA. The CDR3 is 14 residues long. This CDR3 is CSVGGGEGYNEQFF.

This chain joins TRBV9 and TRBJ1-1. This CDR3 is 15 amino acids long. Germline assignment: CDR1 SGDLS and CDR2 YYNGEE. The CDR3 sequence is CASSVLSGTNTEAFF.

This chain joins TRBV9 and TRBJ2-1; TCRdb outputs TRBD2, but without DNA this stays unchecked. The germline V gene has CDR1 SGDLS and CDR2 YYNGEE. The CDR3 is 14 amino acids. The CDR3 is CASSVGTSVNEQFF.

This CDR3 is CASGPGGAAEAFF. This rearrangement joins TRBV12-5 to TRBJ1-1; TCRdb returns TRBD1, unconfirmable since there is no DNA. CDR1 is LGHNT, CDR2 FRNRAP, per germline. The CDR3 spans 13 residues.

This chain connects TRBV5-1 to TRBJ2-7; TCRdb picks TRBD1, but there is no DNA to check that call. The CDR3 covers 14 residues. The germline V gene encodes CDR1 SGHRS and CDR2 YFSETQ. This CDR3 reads CASSLGQGAYEQYF.

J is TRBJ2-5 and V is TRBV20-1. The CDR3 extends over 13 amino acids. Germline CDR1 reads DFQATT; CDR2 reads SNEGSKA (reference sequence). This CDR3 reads CSARAPGVETQYF.

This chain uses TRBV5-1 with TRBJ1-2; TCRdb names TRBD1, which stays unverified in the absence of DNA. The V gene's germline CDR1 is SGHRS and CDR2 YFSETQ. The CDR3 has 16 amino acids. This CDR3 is CASSSTSGQSIYGYTF.

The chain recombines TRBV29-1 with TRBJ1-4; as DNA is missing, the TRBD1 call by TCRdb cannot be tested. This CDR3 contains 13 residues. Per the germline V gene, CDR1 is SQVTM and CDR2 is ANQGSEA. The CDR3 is CSAHLGGDEKLFF.

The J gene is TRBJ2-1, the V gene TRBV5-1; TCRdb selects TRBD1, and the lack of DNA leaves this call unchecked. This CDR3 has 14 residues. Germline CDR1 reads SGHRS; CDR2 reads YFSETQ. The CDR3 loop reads CASSPRTVYNEQFF.

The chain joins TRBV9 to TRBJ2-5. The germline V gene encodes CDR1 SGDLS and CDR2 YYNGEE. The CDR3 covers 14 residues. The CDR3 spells CASSVGAASETQYF.

CDR3 protein: CASSELDGGPPHKNEQFF. The gene calls are TRBV6-1 and TRBJ2-1; without DNA, the TCRdb call of TRBD1 cannot be checked. Germline V lookup: CDR1 MNHNS, CDR2 SASEGT. The CDR3 extends over 18 amino acids.

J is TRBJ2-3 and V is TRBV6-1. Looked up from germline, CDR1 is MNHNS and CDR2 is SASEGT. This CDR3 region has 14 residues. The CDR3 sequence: CASTVARSTDTQYF.

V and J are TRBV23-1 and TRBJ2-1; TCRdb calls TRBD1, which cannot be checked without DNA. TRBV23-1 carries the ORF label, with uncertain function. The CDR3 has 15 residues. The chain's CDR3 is CASSLMGHTHNEQFF.